Listed here are 10 T cell receptor beta chains from one sample, sequenced in a study of memory CD8 T cells in hepatitis C reinfection. Libraries were prepared by immunoSEQ multiplex PCR; TCRdb keeps only in-frame clonotypes and omits some of them. The data show about 50,000 clones, nearly 90% seen once. Stated time point: pre-reinfection, 55 to 20 weeks before reinfection detection. TCR sequencing was done directly ex vivo on sorted cells, without expansion in vitro. Sequenced input: naive CD8+ T cells sorted from blood. These receptors were collected from a man between 18 and 29 years old with hepatitis C virus infection.

The chain has TRBV7-2 and TRBJ2-7, with D maybe TRBD2 (6 bases). Between the trimmed V and J ends, which lost 4 bases and 3 bases, there was a span of 13 bases. Germline V CDR1 and CDR2: SGHTA, FQGNSA. This CDR3 is built from 14 residues. The CDR3 region has the DNA TGTGCCAGCAGCTCTGGAGCGGGTGGCTACGAGCAGTACTTC. Its translation is CASSSGAGGYEQYF.

This clone was seen once. The chain uses TRBV4-1 and TRBJ2-3; weak D call: TRBD1 (6 bases). V lost 0 bases and J 1 base, leaving 14 bases between the germline ends. CDR1 is MGHRA, CDR2 YSYEKL, per germline. There are 17 residues in the CDR3. CDR3 residues: CASSQDWAGAGTDTQYF. For the CDR3, the DNA is TGCGCCAGCAGCCAAGATTGGGCAGGGGCTGGCACAGATACGCAGTATTTT.

The chain carries TRBV19 and TRBJ1-1; 9 bases align to TRBD1. The CDR3 runs to 13 residues. The ends lost 8 bases at V and 0 bases at J; junction bases unmatched: 1. Germline CDR1 and CDR2: LNHDA and SQIVND (reference sequence). CDR3 sequence reads: CASGTGMNTEAFF. The CDR3 DNA is TGTGCCAGTGGGACAGGGATGAACACTGAAGCTTTCTTT.

The gene calls are TRBV9 and TRBJ2-3; D possibly corresponds to TRBD2 (6 bases). The V end lost 3 bases, the J end lost 0 bases, and 11 bases lay between the germline ends. This CDR3 has 15 residues. CDR1 and CDR2 (germline): SGDLS, YYNGEE. CDR3: CASSASSASTDTQYF. CDR3 DNA sequence: TGTGCCAGCAGCGCATCTAGCGCTAGCACAGATACGCAGTATTTT.

This clone was counted a few times. This sequence joins TRBV6-4 and TRBJ1-5; D gene ambiguous. Per the germline V gene, CDR1 is MRHNA and CDR2 is SNTAGT. CDR3 length: 13 residues. Trimming left V 6 bases short and J 0 bases short, with 6 bases between. CDR3 sequence reads: CASSPHSNQPQHF. CDR3 in DNA: TGTGCCAGCAGCCCCCATAGCAATCAGCCCCAGCATTTT.

Comment on this clone: Germline and junction disagree at one end, which may indicate a read error. CDR3 sequence: CASSVGARGRRYEQYF. The CDR3 bases are TGTGCCAGCAGCGTAGGCGCCCGCGGGAGAAGGTACGAGCAGTACTTC. J is TRBJ2-7 and V is TRBV13, with 7 positions matching TRBD2. The CDR3 loop spans 16 amino acids. Germline values: CDR1 PRHDT, CDR2 FYEKMQ (reference sequence).

The chain carries TRBV5-8 and TRBJ2-1, with a tentative D call TRBD2 (6 bases). In germline, CDR1 is SGHTS, CDR2 YDEGEE. The CDR3 covers 16 residues. V was trimmed by 2 bases and J by 7 bases, leaving 19 bases between them. CDR3 DNA: TGTGCCAGCAGCTTTCCCGCCGGGACTCCGAGGAATGAGCAGTTCTTC. Translating it yields CASSFPAGTPRNEQFF.

V usage is TRBV28 and J usage is TRBJ2-1; 13 positions agree with TRBD2. The V gene's germline CDR1 is MDHEN and CDR2 SYDVKM. V was pared by 6 bases and J by 7 bases, with 12 bases of the junction left unmatched. The CDR3 is made up of 17 amino acids. This CDR3 is CASSSDTSGGAVNEQFF. Here the CDR3 DNA reads TGTGCCAGCAGCAGTGACACTAGCGGGGGGGCCGTAAATGAGCAGTTCTTC.

The J gene is TRBJ1-5, the V gene TRBV18; 7 bases are a match to TRBD1. The ends lost 4 bases at V and 7 bases at J; junction bases unmatched: 7. In germline, CDR1 is KGHSH, CDR2 LQKENI. The CDR3 totals 14 residues. CDR3: CASSLYRGSQPQHF. The CDR3, as DNA: TGTGCCAGCTCACTCTACAGGGGATCACAGCCCCAGCATTTT.

This sequence joins TRBV7-2 and TRBJ2-1, with 7 bases aligning to TRBD1. There are 13 residues in the CDR3. With V trimmed by 4 bases and J by 9 bases, 6 bases remained unmatched. The germline CDR1 and CDR2 sequences are SGHTA and FQGNSA. This CDR3 is CASSSTGQVEQFF. As DNA, the CDR3 is TGTGCCAGCAGCTCGACAGGGCAGGTTGAGCAGTTCTTC.